This paragraph reports one TCR beta chain. The data derive from a study of OX40 agonist ivuxolimab in advanced cancers. For the study at large: Treatment received earlier with anti-PD-1, anti-PD-L1 or anti-CTLA-4 agents was allowed, and over 30% had some.

Germline CDR1 is SNHLY and CDR2 is FYNNEI. This CDR3 is 19 amino acids long. The V end lost 1 base, the J end lost 0 bases, and 19 bases lay between the germline ends. Using immunoSEQ multiplex PCR, the repertoire was profiled, and TCRdb retains in-frame clones only, with some absent. The data hold about 110,000 clones, with around 90% observed a single time. This receptor was identified in an adult with an advanced solid tumor such as melanoma, head and neck, liver or kidney cancer. The sample was CD4+ or CD8+ T cells sorted from blood, taken in a trial of the OX40 agonist ivuxolimab. The chain uses TRBV2 and TRBJ1-3; D may be TRBD1 (5 bases). The CDR3 coding sequence is TGTGCCAGCAGTGAAGGGTGGGGGTCAGGGAAGTACTCTGGAAACACCATATATTTT. Translation gives CASSEGWGSGKYSGNTIYF.